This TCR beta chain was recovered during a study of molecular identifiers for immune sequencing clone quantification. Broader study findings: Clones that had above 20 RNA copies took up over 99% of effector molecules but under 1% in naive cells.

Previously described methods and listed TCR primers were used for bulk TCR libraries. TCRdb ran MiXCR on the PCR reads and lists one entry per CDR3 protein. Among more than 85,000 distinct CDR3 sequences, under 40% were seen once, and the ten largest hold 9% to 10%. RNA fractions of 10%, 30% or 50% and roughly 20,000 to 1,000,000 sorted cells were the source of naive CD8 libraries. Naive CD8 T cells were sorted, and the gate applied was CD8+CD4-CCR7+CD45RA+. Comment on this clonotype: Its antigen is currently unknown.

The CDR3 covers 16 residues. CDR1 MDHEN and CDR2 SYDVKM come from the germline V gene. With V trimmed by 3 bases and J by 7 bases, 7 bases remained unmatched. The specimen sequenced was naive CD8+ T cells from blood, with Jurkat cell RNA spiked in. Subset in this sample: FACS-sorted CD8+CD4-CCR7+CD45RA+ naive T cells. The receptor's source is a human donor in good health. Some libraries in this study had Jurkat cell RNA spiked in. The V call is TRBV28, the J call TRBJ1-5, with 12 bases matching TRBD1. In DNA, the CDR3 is TGTGCCAGCAGTTTTGGGACAGGGGGCGACGGGCAGCCCCAGCATTTT. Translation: CASSFGTGGDGQPQHF.